Following are 20 T cell receptor beta chains from one sample sequenced in a study of blood T cell repertoires in COVID-19. Assay used: immunoSEQ multiplex PCR; TCRdb lists only in-frame clones, some missing. The sample carries roughly 100,000 clones, 80% to 95% recorded once. The specimen was peripheral blood. The receptor source for this set is a woman in her forties or fifties with COVID-19, enrolled during active disease.

V and J are TRBV4-1 and TRBJ2-1, with a possible D match to TRBD1 (5 bases). V dropped 1 base and J dropped 11 bases, with 21 bases sitting between them. The CDR3 loop spans 16 amino acids. Germline CDR1 is MGHRA and CDR2 is YSYEKL. The DNA for the CDR3 is TGCGCCAGCAGCCAAGTAGGAAGGGCTGGCAGGGATAAGCAGTTCTTC. It specifies CASSQVGRAGRDKQFF.

The chain couples TRBV28 to TRBJ1-1; 9 bases are shared with TRBD1. V gave up 4 bases and J gave up 5 bases; unmatched junction bases: 5. CDR1 and CDR2 (germline): MDHEN, SYDVKM. The CDR3 has 14 amino acids. This CDR3 reads CASSYTGGRTEAFF. The CDR3, as DNA: TGTGCCAGCAGTTATACAGGGGGCCGGACTGAAGCTTTCTTT.

J is TRBJ1-2 and V is TRBV7-2; D is unclear. V lost 5 bases and J 4 bases, leaving 14 bases between the germline ends. The CDR3 totals 14 residues. Germline CDR1 is SGHTA and CDR2 is FQGNSA. The CDR3 spells CASSPLFVPYGYTF. The CDR3 nucleotides are TGTGCCAGCAGCCCCCTCTTCGTCCCCTATGGCTACACCTTC.

The chain is built from TRBV12-5 and TRBJ1-2, with 8 bases identical to TRBD1. The CDR3 runs 17 residues. The ends lost 2 bases at V and 5 bases at J; junction bases unmatched: 13. Germline V gives CDR1 LGHNT, CDR2 FRNRAP. In DNA form, the CDR3 reads TGTGCTAGTGGTTTGAAAGGGTGGACAGGGACGAAGTATGGCTACACCTTC. This translates into CASGLKGWTGTKYGYTF. The variable domain in full, with the rest retrieved from reference TRBV12-5 and TRBJ1-2, is DARVTQTPRHKVTEMGQEVTMRCQPILGHNTVFWYRQTMMQGLELLAYFRNRAPLDDSGMPKDRFSAEMPDATLATLKIQPSEPRDSAVYFCASGLKGWTGTKYGYTFGSGTRLTVV.

There are a few counts of this clone. The V call is TRBV5-5, the J call TRBJ2-7; 9 bases fit TRBD2. The CDR3 is made up of 14 amino acids. Per germline, CDR1 SGHKS and CDR2 YYEKEE (reference sequence). With 1 base clipped from V and 2 bases from J, the junction kept 1 base outside the gene matches. The CDR3 nucleotides read TGTGCCAGCAGCTTGCTAGCGGGGCCCTACGAGCAGTACTTC. This gives the protein CASSLLAGPYEQYF. The full variable domain, in which reference TRBV5-5 and TRBJ2-7 provide the parts outside the CDR3, is DAGVTQSPTHLIKTRGQQVTLRCSPISGHKSVSWYQQVLGQGPQFIFQYYEKEERGRGNFPDRFSARQFPNYSSELNVNALLLGDSALYLCASSLLAGPYEQYFGPGTRLTVT.

A few counts support this clone. The chain is built from TRBV11-3 and TRBJ1-2; TRBD1 matches 7 bases. The junction had 8 bases not matched to a gene; V was cut back by 5 bases and J by 8 bases. This CDR3 comprises 13 residues. CDR1 is SGHNT and CDR2 is YENEEA in the germline V gene. The CDR3 sequence: CASSPRQGGGYTF. For the CDR3, the DNA is TGTGCCAGCAGCCCCAGACAGGGTGGGGGCTACACCTTC.

V is TRBV18 and J is TRBJ2-7; D call uncertain. V dropped 5 bases and J dropped 1 base, with 12 bases sitting between them. There are 14 residues in the CDR3. The germline V gene has CDR1 KGHSH and CDR2 LQKENI. The CDR3 loop is CASSSQTYSYEQYF. The CDR3 DNA reads as TGTGCCAGCTCATCACAGACTTATTCCTACGAGCAGTACTTC. Drawing the rest from reference TRBV18 and TRBJ2-7, the complete variable domain is NAGVMQNPRHLVRRRGQEARLRCSPMKGHSHVYWYRQLPEEGLKFMVYLQKENIIDESGMPKERFSAEFPKEGPSILRIQQVVRGDSAAYFCASSSQTYSYEQYFGPGTRLTVT.

This chain joins TRBV27 and TRBJ2-7; TRBD1 might be the D (5 bases). Trimming took off 11 bases at V and 5 bases at J, with 13 bases between the two ends. The CDR3 runs 11 residues. Germline V gene lookup returns CDR1 MNHEY and CDR2 SMNVEV (reference sequence). The CDR3 bases are TGTGCCTCCGGACAATTCAACGAGCAGTACTTC. It encodes CASGQFNEQYF.

This clone was detected only once. The chain employs TRBV4-1 and TRBJ1-1; D ambiguous. The germline V and J ends were trimmed by 0 bases and 1 base, with 9 bases remaining between them. In germline, CDR1 is MGHRA, CDR2 YSYEKL. The CDR3 spans 15 residues. CDR3 amino acids: CASSQDQWRNTEAFF. The CDR3 DNA sequence: TGCGCCAGCAGCCAAGATCAGTGGAGGAACACTGAAGCTTTCTTT.

This sequence joins TRBV27 and TRBJ2-1, with TRBD1 matching 8 bases. Trimming removed 8 bases from V and 7 bases from J; junction bases left unmatched: 13. Looked up from germline, CDR1 is MNHEY and CDR2 is SMNVEV (reference sequence). This CDR3 has 15 amino acids. The CDR3 nucleotides read TGTGCCAGCGCTAGACAGGGGCCGAATTTTAATGAGCAGTTCTTC. It translates to CASARQGPNFNEQFF.

This chain joins TRBV12-5 and TRBJ2-2, with 8 bases identical to TRBD2. V shed 6 bases and J 3 bases; nucleotides not matched to a gene: 6. This CDR3 region has 15 residues. Per germline, CDR1 LGHNT and CDR2 FRNRAP. CDR3 nucleotide sequence: TGTGCTAGTGGCACGGGACTAGGGTACACCGGGGAGCTGTTTTTT. It is translated as CASGTGLGYTGELFF. The entire variable domain, with the rest obtained from reference TRBV12-5 and TRBJ2-2, is as follows: DARVTQTPRHKVTEMGQEVTMRCQPILGHNTVFWYRQTMMQGLELLAYFRNRAPLDDSGMPKDRFSAEMPDATLATLKIQPSEPRDSAVYFCASGTGLGYTGELFFGEGSRLTVL.

This clone is a singleton in its sample. The V gene is TRBV6-2 or TRBV6-3, the J gene TRBJ1-1; D perhaps matches TRBD1 (5 bases). CDR1 MNHEY and CDR2 SVGEGT come from the germline V gene. The CDR3 extends over 17 amino acids. The V gene lost 6 bases and the J gene lost 0 bases, with 20 bases spanning the gap. The CDR3 DNA reads TGTGCCAGCAGCCACTCCGGGGGAGGGGTATTGAACACTGAAGCTTTCTTT. It translates to CASSHSGGGVLNTEAFF.

The chain is built from TRBV18 and TRBJ1-4; 10 bases fit TRBD1. Germline CDR1 and CDR2: KGHSH and LQKENI. CDR3 length: 15 amino acids. Germline trimming cut 5 bases from V and 7 bases from J; bases unmatched to any gene: 7. The CDR3 sequence: CASSDRDRGIEKLFF. CDR3 coding DNA: TGTGCCAGCTCAGACCGGGACAGGGGAATTGAAAAACTGTTTTTT.

The chain carries TRBV24-1 and TRBJ1-1; the D is unclear. The CDR3 runs to 13 residues. Trimming removed 5 bases at V and 0 bases at J, with 6 bases between. In germline, CDR1 is KGHDR, CDR2 SFDVKD. The CDR3 sequence is CATSGALNTEAFF. CDR3 coding DNA: TGTGCCACCAGTGGGGCATTGAACACTGAAGCTTTCTTT.

CDR3 residues: CATSDRTANQPQHF. In DNA form, the CDR3 reads TGTGCCACCAGTGACCGGACAGCCAATCAGCCCCAGCATTTT. The chain couples TRBV24-1 to TRBJ1-5; D might be TRBD1 (6 bases). The CDR3 sequence is 14 residues long. Germline V gene data show CDR1 as KGHDR and CDR2 as SFDVKD. V lost 4 bases and J 3 bases, leaving 9 bases between the germline ends.

This chain links TRBV5-1 with TRBJ1-1; 9 nucleotides agree with TRBD1. Germline CDR1 is SGHRS and CDR2 is YFSETQ. Losses at the gene ends were 4 bases for V and 4 bases for J; bases not matched to a gene: 5. The CDR3 runs to 14 residues. In nucleotides, the CDR3 is TGCGCCAGCAGCACAGCGACAGGGGGCACTGAAGCTTTCTTT. This translates into CASSTATGGTEAFF.

In the case of this clone: A read error may produce the germline difference seen at one junction end. The V call is TRBV5-4, the J call TRBJ1-2, with D tentatively TRBD1 (5 bases). Germline lookup yields CDR1 SGHNT and CDR2 YYREEE (reference sequence). The length of the CDR3 is 13 residues. The CDR3 DNA follows: TGTGCCGGCAGCCCCCAGGGTACCGATGGCTACACCTTC. The encoded protein is CAGSPQGTDGYTF. The full variable domain, in which reference TRBV5-4 and TRBJ1-2 provide the parts outside the CDR3, is ETGVTQSPTHLIKTRGQQVTLRCSSQSGHNTVSWYQQALGQGPQFIFQYYREEENGRGNFPPRFSGLQFPNYSSELNVNALELDDSALYLCAGSPQGTDGYTFGSGTRLTVV.

This chain connects TRBV7-8 to TRBJ1-6; D may be TRBD1 (5 bases). The germline gives CDR1 SGHVS, CDR2 FQNEAQ. CDR3 length equals 18 residues. Trimming removed 2 bases at V and 0 bases at J, with 14 bases between. The CDR3 region has the DNA TGTGCCAGCAGCTTAAACCCCGGGGGGAGCTCCTATAATTCACCCCTCCACTTT. It translates to CASSLNPGGSSYNSPLHF.

The CDR3 sequence: CASSLGQVLDLTSGQPQHF. The CDR3 coding sequence is TGTGCCAGCAGCTTAGGCCAAGTCCTCGACTTGACTTCGGGGCAGCCCCAGCATTTT. This sequence joins TRBV7-9 and TRBJ1-5; no firm D call. The CDR3 sequence is 19 residues long. V shed 1 base and J shed 7 bases, with 26 bases lying between them. CDR1 and CDR2 from the germline V gene are SEHNR and FQNEAQ (reference sequence). Based on the CDR3 plus reference TRBV7-9 and TRBJ1-5, the full variable domain is DTGVSQNPRHKITKRGQNVTFRCDPISEHNRLYWYRQTLGQGPEFLTYFQNEAQLEKSRLLSDRFSAERPKGSFSTLEIQRTEQGDSAMYLCASSLGQVLDLTSGQPQHFGDGTRLSIL.

This clone was detected only a few times. The chain employs TRBV11-2 and TRBJ2-3; TRBD2 aligns across 7 bases. J was trimmed by 1 base and V by 4 bases; bases with no gene match: 2. This CDR3 contains 14 residues. CDR1 and CDR2 (germline): SGHAT, FQNNGV. The CDR3 sequence: CASSWTSRTDTQYF. The DNA for the CDR3 is TGTGCCAGCAGCTGGACTAGTCGCACAGATACGCAGTATTTT.